This entry lists 22 T cell receptor beta chains sequenced from one sample in a study of CD4 T cells in relation to SARS-CoV-2 and coronaviruses. The repertoire was sequenced with immunoSEQ multiplex PCR; TCRdb's copy has only in-frame clones and lacks some. The data hold about 65,000 clones, with about 89% observed a single time. The unexposed donors gave CD4+ T cells in about 2010-2018, prior to COVID-19. Sequencing was carried out using memory CD4+ T cells from PBMCs. These TCRs come from a human donor in good health.

V and J are TRBV28 and TRBJ2-7, with D possibly being TRBD1 (8 bases). This CDR3 comprises 16 residues. The germline CDR1 and CDR2 sequences are MDHEN and SYDVKM. Trimming left V 2 bases short and J 3 bases short, with 17 bases between. CDR3 sequence: CASSLGGAGGFYEQYF. The CDR3 DNA reads as TGTGCCAGCAGTTTAGGGGGGGCAGGGGGCTTCTACGAGCAGTACTTC.

J is TRBJ2-2 and V is TRBV18; possible D gene TRBD1, 5 bases. The V gene's germline CDR1 is KGHSH and CDR2 LQKENI. CDR3 size: 14 residues. Trimming took off 4 bases at V and 7 bases at J, with 13 bases between the two ends. This CDR3 is CASSLSGRGGELFF. The CDR3 bases are TGTGCCAGCTCACTCTCCGGAAGGGGCGGGGAGCTGTTTTTT. Variable domain in full (rest from reference TRBV18 and TRBJ2-2): NAGVMQNPRHLVRRRGQEARLRCSPMKGHSHVYWYRQLPEEGLKFMVYLQKENIIDESGMPKERFSAEFPKEGPSILRIQQVVRGDSAAYFCASSLSGRGGELFFGEGSRLTVL.

J is TRBJ2-7 and V is TRBV5-1; TRBD1 might be the D (6 bases). The germline gives CDR1 SGHRS, CDR2 YFSETQ. The V gene lost 0 bases and the J gene lost 7 bases, with 20 bases spanning the gap. The CDR3 spans 16 residues. CDR3 sequence (DNA): TGCGCCAGCAGCTTGGCCTCCGGGACACTCCTGGGGGAGCAGTACTTC. Protein: CASSLASGTLLGEQYF.

The V and J genes are TRBV5-6 and TRBJ2-3, with 8 bases matching TRBD2. The germline gives CDR1 SGHDT, CDR2 YYEEEE. CDR3 size: 17 residues. V lost 4 bases and J lost 2; bases outside the gene matches: 12. The CDR3 coding sequence is TGTGCCAGCAGCGCCCGGATTGGGCGGGGGGTCACAGATACGCAGTATTTT. It is translated as CASSARIGRGVTDTQYF. The entire variable domain, with the rest obtained from reference TRBV5-6 and TRBJ2-3, is as follows: DAGVTQSPTHLIKTRGQQVTLRCSPKSGHDTVSWYQQALGQGPQFIFQYYEEEERQRGNFPDRFSGHQFPNYSSELNVNALLLGDSALYLCASSARIGRGVTDTQYFGPGTRLTVL.

This sequence joins TRBV3-1 (or the pseudogene TRBV3-2) and TRBJ2-2; D is uncertain. The CDR3 is made up of 16 amino acids. V dropped 1 base and J dropped 1 base, with 10 bases sitting between them. Germline V gives CDR1 LGHDT, CDR2 YNNKEL (reference sequence). The CDR3 nucleotides read TGTGCCAGCAGCCAAGGGTCAGCCCAGAACACCGGGGAGCTGTTTTTT. It yields the protein CASSQGSAQNTGELFF.

The V gene is TRBV6-5, the J gene TRBJ2-2; D gene ambiguous. Germline V CDR1 and CDR2: MNHEY, SVGAGI. CDR3 length: 14 residues. V was cut by 2 bases and J by 4 bases, with 8 bases left in between. The CDR3 protein is CASSYSGRTGELFF. CDR3 DNA sequence: TGTGCCAGCAGTTACAGTGGTCGCACCGGGGAGCTGTTTTTT.

This clone was picked up one time. The chain is built from TRBV6-5 and TRBJ2-3, with D perhaps given as TRBD1 or TRBD2 (5 bases each). Germline CDR1 MNHEY, CDR2 SVGAGI. The CDR3 is 14 residues long. The V and J ends lost 6 bases and 0 bases respectively, with 10 bases between them. CDR3 in DNA: TGTGCCAGCAGCAGGGACGCTAGCACAGATACGCAGTATTTT. It translates to CASSRDASTDTQYF.

The chain joins TRBV28 to TRBJ2-7; 7 bases agree with TRBD1. CDR1 MDHEN and CDR2 SYDVKM come from the germline V gene. The V segment lost 1 base and the J segment 2 bases; nucleotides outside the gene matches: 14. The CDR3 extends over 18 amino acids. CDR3: CASSLSLQLRGLTYEQYF. DNA for the CDR3: TGTGCCAGCAGTTTATCCCTTCAGCTGAGGGGGCTGACCTACGAGCAGTACTTC.

The V call is TRBV12-3 or TRBV12-4, the J call TRBJ2-7; D not certain. This CDR3 region has 13 residues. V dropped 2 bases and J dropped 4 bases, with 9 bases sitting between them. The CDR3 spells CASSLWAAYEQYF. The CDR3 DNA reads TGTGCCAGCAGTTTATGGGCAGCATACGAGCAGTACTTC.

V gene TRBV5-4 combines with J gene TRBJ1-4, with TRBD1 identical over 10 bases. The CDR3 sequence is 15 residues long. CDR1 SGHNT and CDR2 YYREEE come from the germline V gene (reference sequence). J lost 7 bases, V lost 4 bases, and 7 bases had no gene match. The CDR3 here is CASSPRTGGSEKLFF. The CDR3 DNA follows: TGTGCCAGCAGCCCAAGGACAGGGGGTAGTGAAAAACTGTTTTTT.

The count of this clone is one. The V call is TRBV5-1, the J call TRBJ2-3, with 11 nucleotides matching TRBD2. After removal of 0 bases from V and 0 bases from J, the junction contained 12 bases not matched to a gene. Germline V lookup: CDR1 SGHRS, CDR2 YFSETQ. The CDR3 covers 20 residues. CDR3 in DNA: TGCGCCAGCAGCTTGGCGCAGACTAGCGGGACCCGATTTAGCACAGATACGCAGTATTTT. Encoded protein: CASSLAQTSGTRFSTDTQYF.

This clone appeared a single time. This chain connects TRBV27 to TRBJ2-7, with 13 bases that match TRBD2. The germline CDR1 and CDR2 sequences are MNHEY and SMNVEV (reference sequence). The ends lost 5 bases at V and 6 bases at J; junction bases unmatched: 13. The CDR3 runs 17 residues. The CDR3 region has the DNA TGTGCCAGCAGTCTCTCGACTAGCGGGGGGCCCCTTTCCGAGCAGTACTTC. Translating it yields CASSLSTSGGPLSEQYF.

The V call is TRBV5-8, the J call TRBJ1-6; perhaps TRBD1 as D (5 bases). CDR1 is SGHTS and CDR2 is YDEGEE in the germline V gene. This CDR3 contains 16 residues. The V end was cut by 5 bases, the J end by 4 bases, with 16 bases between. This CDR3 is CASSQGTTLYNSPLHF. In DNA form, the CDR3 reads TGTGCCAGCAGTCAAGGGACTACCCTGTATAATTCACCCCTCCACTTT.

This chain links TRBV7-3 with TRBJ2-2; no definite D call. The CDR3 contains 15 residues. V lost 3 bases, J lost 6 bases, and 14 bases lay in between. Germline V lookup: CDR1 SGHTA, CDR2 FQGTGA. Here the CDR3 DNA reads TGTGCCAGCAGCTTGGGTGGGCGATTGCCCGGGGAGCTGTTTTTT. Its protein is CASSLGGRLPGELFF.

This clone was seen more than once but under ten times. J is TRBJ2-7 and V is TRBV4-1; TRBD2 is a possible D gene (7 bases). V lost 1 base and J 0 bases, leaving 10 bases between the germline ends. The CDR3 totals 15 residues. CDR1 and CDR2 from the germline V gene are MGHRA and YSYEKL. Written as DNA, the CDR3 is TGCGCCAGCAGCCAAGGCGGGGGCTTCTCCTACGAGCAGTACTTC. This codes for CASSQGGGFSYEQYF.

The J gene is TRBJ1-2, the V gene TRBV11-3; 9 bases align to TRBD1. Germline CDR1 and CDR2: SGHNT and YENEEA. The trim removed 6 bases at V and 8 bases at J, leaving 7 bases unmatched. The CDR3 contains 13 residues. The CDR3 is CASSSDRGIGYTF. The CDR3 DNA follows: TGTGCCAGCAGTTCGGACAGGGGAATCGGCTACACCTTC.

This chain links TRBV7-3 with TRBJ2-1; D may be TRBD1 (5 bases). CDR3 length equals 14 residues. CDR1 and CDR2 (germline): SGHTA, FQGTGA. V was shortened by 3 bases and J by 5 bases, with 11 bases between the two germline ends. The CDR3 DNA reads as TGTGCCAGCAGCTTGTCCCCAGGGCACAATGAGCAGTTCTTC. It is translated as CASSLSPGHNEQFF. The full variable domain, rest sourced from reference TRBV7-3 and TRBJ2-1, is GAGVSQTPSNKVTEKGKYVELRCDPISGHTALYWYRQSLGQGPEFLIYFQGTGAADDSGLPNDRFFAVRPEGSVSTLKIQRTERGDSAVYLCASSLSPGHNEQFFGPGTRLTVL.

The chain employs TRBV20-1 and TRBJ2-7; unclear D gene. V dropped 6 bases and J dropped 5 bases, with 17 bases sitting between them. Germline CDR1 reads DFQATT; CDR2 reads SNEGSKA (reference sequence). The CDR3 is 13 residues long. CDR3 region: CSASRGEGHEQYF. The CDR3 DNA is TGCAGTGCGAGTCGAGGAGAAGGCCACGAGCAGTACTTC.

The chain carries TRBV3-1 (or the pseudogene TRBV3-2) and TRBJ1-1; tentatively, D is TRBD1 (6 bases). V shed 3 bases and J shed 3 bases, with 8 bases lying between them. This CDR3 is 13 amino acids long. The V gene's germline CDR1 is LGHDT and CDR2 YNNKEL (reference sequence). The CDR3 DNA reads TGTGCCAGCAGCCAGGGGGCCCACACTGAAGCTTTCTTT. It encodes CASSQGAHTEAFF.

V gene TRBV19 combines with J gene TRBJ1-1; D unclear. Trimming shortened V by 4 bases and J by 0 bases, and 12 bases separated the two germline ends. The CDR3 extends over 15 amino acids. CDR1 and CDR2 (germline): LNHDA, SQIVND (reference sequence). The CDR3 loop reads CASSTTTRLNTEAFF. The CDR3 nucleotides are TGTGCCAGTAGTACGACGACCCGGCTGAACACTGAAGCTTTCTTT.

This chain uses TRBV7-8 with TRBJ2-2; 9 bases line up with TRBD2. Germline CDR1 is SGHVS and CDR2 is FQNEAQ. The CDR3 extends over 17 amino acids. The J segment lost 0 bases and the V segment lost 3 bases, leaving 5 bases of the junction unmatched. CDR3 in amino acids: CASSLLAGATNTGELFF. The CDR3 region has the DNA TGTGCCAGCAGCTTGTTAGCGGGAGCGACGAACACCGGGGAGCTGTTTTTT.

The V and J genes are TRBV5-4 and TRBJ2-7; D perhaps matches TRBD2 (5 bases). Trimming shortened V by 0 bases and J by 7 bases, and 14 bases separated the two germline ends. CDR1 is SGHNT, CDR2 YYREEE, per germline (reference sequence). The CDR3 runs to 14 residues. CDR3 sequence reads: CASSLDKARGEQYF. In DNA, the CDR3 is TGTGCCAGCAGCTTGGATAAGGCCCGCGGGGAGCAGTACTTC.